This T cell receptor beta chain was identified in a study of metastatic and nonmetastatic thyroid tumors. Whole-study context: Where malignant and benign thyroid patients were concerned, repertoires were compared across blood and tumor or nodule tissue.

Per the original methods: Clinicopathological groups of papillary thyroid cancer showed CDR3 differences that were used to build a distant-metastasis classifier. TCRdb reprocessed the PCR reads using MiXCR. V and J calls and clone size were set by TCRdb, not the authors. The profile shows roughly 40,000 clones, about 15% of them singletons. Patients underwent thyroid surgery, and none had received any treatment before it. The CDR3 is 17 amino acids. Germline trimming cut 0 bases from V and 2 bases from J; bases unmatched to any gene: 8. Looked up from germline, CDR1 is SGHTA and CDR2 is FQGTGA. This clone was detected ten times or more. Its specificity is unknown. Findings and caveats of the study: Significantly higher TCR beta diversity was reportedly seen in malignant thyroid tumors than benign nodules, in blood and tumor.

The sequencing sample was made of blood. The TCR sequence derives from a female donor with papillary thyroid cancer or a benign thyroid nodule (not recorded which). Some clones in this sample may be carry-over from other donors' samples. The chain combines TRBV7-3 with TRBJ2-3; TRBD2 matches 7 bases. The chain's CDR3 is CASSLTGGEGATDTQYF. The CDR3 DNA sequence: TGTGCCAGCAGCTTAACGGGAGGGGAGGGAGCCACAGATACGCAGTATTTT.